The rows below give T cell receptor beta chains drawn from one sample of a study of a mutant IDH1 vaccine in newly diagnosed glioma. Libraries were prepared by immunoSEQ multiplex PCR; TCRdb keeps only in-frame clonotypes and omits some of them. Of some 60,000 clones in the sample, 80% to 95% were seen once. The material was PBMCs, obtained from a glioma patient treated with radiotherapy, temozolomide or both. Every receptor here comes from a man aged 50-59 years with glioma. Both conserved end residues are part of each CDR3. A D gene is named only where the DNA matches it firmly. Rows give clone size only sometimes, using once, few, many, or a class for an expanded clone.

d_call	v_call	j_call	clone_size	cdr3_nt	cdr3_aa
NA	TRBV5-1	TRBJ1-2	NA	TGCGCCAGCAGCTTGGAGAGTTATGGCTACACCTTC	CASSLESYGYTF
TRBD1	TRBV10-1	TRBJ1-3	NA	TGCGCCAGCAGTGAGGACAGGGCCTTTGGAAACACCATATATTTT	CASSEDRAFGNTIYF
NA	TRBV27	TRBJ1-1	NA	TGTGCCAGCAGTTTATCGACAGGAAGGAGGACTGAAGCTTTCTTT	CASSLSTGRRTEAFF
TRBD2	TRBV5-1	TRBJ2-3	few	TGCGCCAGCAGCTTGGGGGCTAGCGGGGTGAATACGCAGTATTTT	CASSLGASGVNTQYF
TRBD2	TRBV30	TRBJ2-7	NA	TGTGCCTGGACCCCTAGCGGGAGCGACGAGCAGTACTTC	CAWTPSGSDEQYF
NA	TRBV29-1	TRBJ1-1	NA	TGCAGCGGCGACCCTGGTATGATAGGCACTGAAGCTTTCTTT	CSGDPGMIGTEAFF
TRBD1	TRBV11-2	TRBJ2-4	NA	TGTGCCAGCAGCATAACGCTGACAGGGGTTCCGGCCATTCAGTACTTC	CASSITLTGVPAIQYF
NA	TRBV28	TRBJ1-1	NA	TGTGCCAGCAGCGTTATCCCAGAGGAGAACCTCATGAACACTGAAGCTTTCTTT	CASSVIPEENLMNTEAFF
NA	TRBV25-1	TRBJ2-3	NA	TGTGCCAGCAGTTCATCGGGGGCTCAGGCGGGCACAGATACGCAGTATTTT	CASSSSGAQAGTDTQYF
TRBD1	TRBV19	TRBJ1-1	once	TGTGCCAGTAGAAGACAGGGGGGTATGAACACTGAAGCTTTCTTT	CASRRQGGMNTEAFF
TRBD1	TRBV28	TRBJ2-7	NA	TGTGCCAGCAGTTCCGTCGACAGGGGAAACGAGCAGTACTTC	CASSSVDRGNEQYF
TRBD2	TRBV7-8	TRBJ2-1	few	TGTGCCAGCAGCTTAGGGCAGGGACTAGCGCCATCCTACAATGAGCAGTTCTTC	CASSLGQGLAPSYNEQFF
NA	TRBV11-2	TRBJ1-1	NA	TGTGCCAGCAGCTCATCTCGTTCGGCGTTTGAAGCTTTCTTT	CASSSSRSAFEAFF
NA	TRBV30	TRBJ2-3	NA	TGTGCCTGGAGCCTAGCCGGGGGAAGCACAGATACGCAGTATTTT	CAWSLAGGSTDTQYF
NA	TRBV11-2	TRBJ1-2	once	TGTGCCAGCAGCTCCAGGGGTAACTATGGCTACACCTTC	CASSSRGNYGYTF
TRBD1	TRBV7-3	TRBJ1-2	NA	TGTGCCAGCAGCCCGAAGGGGACAGGGAATGGCTACACCTTC	CASSPKGTGNGYTF
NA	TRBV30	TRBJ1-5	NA	TGTGCCTGGAGTGTGCTTAGCAATCAGCCCCAGCATTTT	CAWSVLSNQPQHF
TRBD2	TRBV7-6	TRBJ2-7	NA	TGTGCCAGCAGCTTAGGTCGGGGGAGGGGTGGCGAGCAGTACTTC	CASSLGRGRGGEQYF
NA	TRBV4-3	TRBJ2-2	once	TGCGCCAGCAGCCAAGGGGTGCGGGGACCCGGGGAGCTGTTTTTT	CASSQGVRGPGELFF
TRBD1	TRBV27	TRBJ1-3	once	TGTGCCAGCAGTTCAAGGGGGCTGTCTGGAAACACCATATATTTT	CASSSRGLSGNTIYF
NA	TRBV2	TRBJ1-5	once	TGTGCCAGCAGTGTAAGTGGCTATAGCAATCAGCCCCAGCATTTT	CASSVSGYSNQPQHF
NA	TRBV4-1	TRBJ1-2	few	TGCGCCAGCAGCCAAGATGTGCGGAGCTGGGGTGGCTACACCTTC	CASSQDVRSWGGYTF
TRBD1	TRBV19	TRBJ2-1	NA	TGTGCCAGTAGACCGGGACAGGGGAACAATGAGCAGTTCTTC	CASRPGQGNNEQFF
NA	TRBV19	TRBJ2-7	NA	TGTGCCAGTAGCTTTCGGGGTGACTACTACGAGCAGTACTTC	CASSFRGDYYEQYF
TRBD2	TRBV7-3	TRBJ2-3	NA	TGTGCCAGCAGCGCGCTAACCCGACTAGCGGGAGGCACAGATACGCAGTATTTT	CASSALTRLAGGTDTQYF
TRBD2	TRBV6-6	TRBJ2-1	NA	TGTGCCAGTCTAGCGGGGGGTGGGGGTGAGCAGTTCTTC	CASLAGGGGEQFF
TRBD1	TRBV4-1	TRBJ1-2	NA	TGCGCCAGCAGCCCTGGACAGGGGGCTGGCTATGGCTACACCTTC	CASSPGQGAGYGYTF
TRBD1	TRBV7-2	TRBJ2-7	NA	TGTGCCAGCAGCTTATGGGACAGGGGGTCCTACGAGCAGTACTTC	CASSLWDRGSYEQYF
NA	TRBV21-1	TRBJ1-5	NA	TGTGCCAGCAGCAAACGGTCAGGACAGCACAATCAGCCCCAGCATTTT	CASSKRSGQHNQPQHF
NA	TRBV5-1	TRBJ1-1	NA	TGCGCCAGCAGCTTGGTGCCAGGGGAAAAGGAGACTGAAGCTTTCTTT	CASSLVPGEKETEAFF
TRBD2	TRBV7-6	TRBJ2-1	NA	TGTGCCAGCAGCTTAGGGACTAGCCCAATCTCCTACAATGAGCAGTTCTTC	CASSLGTSPISYNEQFF
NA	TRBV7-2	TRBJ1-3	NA	TGTGCCAGCAGCTTACAGGGGAAATCTGGAAACACCATATATTTT	CASSLQGKSGNTIYF
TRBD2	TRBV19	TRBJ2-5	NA	TGTGCCAGTGCCGCGGTTGGTCTGACTAGCCTGGAGACCCAGTACTTC	CASAAVGLTSLETQYF
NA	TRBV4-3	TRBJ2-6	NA	TGCGCCAGCAGCCAAGATTTGGTCTCTGGGGCCAACGTCCTGACTTTC	CASSQDLVSGANVLTF
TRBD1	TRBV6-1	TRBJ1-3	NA	TGTGCCAGCAGTATAGACAGGGGGCGAGGAAACACCATATATTTT	CASSIDRGRGNTIYF
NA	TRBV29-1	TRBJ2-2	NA	TGCAGCTTTCGGACTTTATACGGGACCGGGGAGCTGTTTTTT	CSFRTLYGTGELFF
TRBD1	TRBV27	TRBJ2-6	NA	TGTGCCAGCAGTTTATTGGGACAGGGGGCGCCCGGGGCCAACGTCCTGACTTTC	CASSLLGQGAPGANVLTF
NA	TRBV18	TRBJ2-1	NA	TGTGCCAGCTCACCACGGGACAATGAGCAGTTCTTC	CASSPRDNEQFF
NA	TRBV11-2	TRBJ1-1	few	TGTGCCAGCAGCGCACCGTTTGGGGGGCGCAAAAACGCTGGAGCTTTCTTT	CASSAPFGGRKNAGAFF
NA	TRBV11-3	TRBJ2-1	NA	TGTGCCAGCAGCTTAGGGAGAAGGCCCTACAATGAGCAGTTCTTC	CASSLGRRPYNEQFF
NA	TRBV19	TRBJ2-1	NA	TGTGCCAGTAACGCTCAGGGCTTTTACAATGAGCAGTTCTTC	CASNAQGFYNEQFF
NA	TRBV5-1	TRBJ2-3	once	TGCGCCAGCAGCTTATCTAGGCCAACTAGCACAGATACGCAGTATTTT	CASSLSRPTSTDTQYF